The present T cell receptor beta chain was sequenced within a study of cytomegalovirus exposure and HLA in healthy donors. The CDR3 contains 14 residues. J gave up 0 bases and V 5 bases, and 4 bases lay outside the gene matches. The germline gives CDR1 LNHDA, CDR2 SQIVND (reference sequence). The study ran its PCR with 60 Vbeta and 13 Jbeta primers. Produced via immunoSEQ multiplex PCR; TCRdb's table is partial and in-frame only. The sample lists tens of thousands of clones, around three quarters occurring once. This rearrangement joins TRBV19 to TRBJ2-7; 7 bases align to TRBD1. Sequenced material: PBMCs. This TCR was sampled from a middle-aged woman in good health and CMV-seropositive. The CDR3: CASSRQGPSYEQYF. The CDR3 DNA reads TGTGCCAGTAGTCGACAGGGTCCCTCCTACGAGCAGTACTTC. The entire variable domain, with the rest obtained from reference TRBV19 and TRBJ2-7, is as follows: DGGITQSPKYLFRKEGQNVTLSCEQNLNHDAMYWYRQDPGQGLRLIYYSQIVNDFQKGDIAEGYSVSREKKESFPLTVTSAQKNPTAFYLCASSRQGPSYEQYFGPGTRLTVT.